The clone carrying this TCR beta chain was counted a few times. This sample is drawn from a study of early T cells in non-severe SARS-CoV-2 infection. Per germline, CDR1 MNHEY and CDR2 SVGAGI. This CDR3 region has 14 residues. J was trimmed by 1 base and V by 8 bases; bases with no gene match: 5. Individual cDNA molecules were tagged with unique molecular identifiers. MiXCR was run by TCRdb on the 5' RACE reads, yielding one entry per CDR3 protein. The table has around 80,000 distinct CDR3 sequences, 10% to 15% seen once. V gene TRBV6-5 combines with J gene TRBJ2-3; 8 bases match TRBD2. The sequence came from an adult who was a healthcare worker with PCR-confirmed SARS-CoV-2 infection or an uninfected control (not recorded which). Source material: whole blood. This CDR3 is CASHGLAGTDTQYF. CDR3 in DNA: TGTGCCAGCCACGGACTAGCTGGCACAGATACGCAGTATTTT.